This T cell receptor (beta chain) was recorded in a study of response to subunit inactivated influenza vaccine. This clonotype was counted a few times. Its antigen remains unknown. Study-wide results and caveats: Authors suggested few new T cells are recruited by each seasonal influenza vaccination.

This CDR3 has 15 residues. From germline, CDR1 is LGHDT and CDR2 YNNKEL (reference sequence). V lost 4 bases and J lost 10; bases outside the gene matches: 10. Each CDR3 protein is one row after TCRdb ran MiXCR on the RT-PCR reads. The sample lists about 520,000 distinct CDR3 sequences; approximately 7.2% were seen once. Sequencing used PBMCs from blood, obtained approximately 25 months after vaccination. The clonotype originates from a man in his fifties or sixties who received an inactivated influenza vaccine. The rearrangement links TRBV3-1 to TRBJ2-1; 10 nucleotides line up with TRBD2. The CDR3 here is CASSPRRAGGEEQFF. For the CDR3, the DNA is TGTGCCAGCAGCCCCCGAAGAGCGGGGGGGGAGGAGCAGTTCTTC.